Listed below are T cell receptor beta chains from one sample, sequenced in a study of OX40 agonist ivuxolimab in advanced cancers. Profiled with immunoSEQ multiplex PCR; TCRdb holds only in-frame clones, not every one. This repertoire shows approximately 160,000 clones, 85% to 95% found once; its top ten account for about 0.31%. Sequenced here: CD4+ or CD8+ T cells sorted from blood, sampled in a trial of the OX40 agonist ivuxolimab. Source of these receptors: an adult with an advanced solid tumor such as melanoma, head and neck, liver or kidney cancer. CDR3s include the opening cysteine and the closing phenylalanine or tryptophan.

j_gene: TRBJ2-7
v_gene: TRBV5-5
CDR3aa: CASSLVGSGPSYEQYF

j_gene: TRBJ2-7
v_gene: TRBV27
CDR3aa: CASGKYFSSYEQYF

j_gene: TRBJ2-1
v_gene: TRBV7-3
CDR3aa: CASSLMEGGFNEQFF

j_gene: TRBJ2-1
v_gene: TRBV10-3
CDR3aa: CAITRRTSGTDNEQFF

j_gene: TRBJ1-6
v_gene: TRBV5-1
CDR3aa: CASRPTSGNSPLHF

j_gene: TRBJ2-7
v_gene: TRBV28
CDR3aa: CASTRATSGGAYEQYF

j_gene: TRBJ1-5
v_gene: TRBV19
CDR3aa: CASSPPGYSNQPQHF

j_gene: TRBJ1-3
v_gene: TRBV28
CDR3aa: CASSAGVSGNTIYF

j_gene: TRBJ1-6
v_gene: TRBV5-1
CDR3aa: CASSLAGTHYNSPLHF

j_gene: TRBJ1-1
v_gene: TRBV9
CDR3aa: CASRSQGASEAFF